This is a list of T cell receptor beta chains from one sample in a study of blood T cell repertoires in COVID-19. TCRdb keeps only in-frame clones here, not all; method: immunoSEQ multiplex PCR. The sample shows 90,000 to 120,000 clones, 60% to 85% of them seen only once. Sequencing was carried out using peripheral blood. Every receptor here comes from a man in his 70s with acute or convalescent COVID-19. The CDR3 runs from the conserved cysteine through the conserved F or W. Each record gives: V gene, clone size, J gene, D gene, CDR3 DNA, CDR3 protein. D genes are given only for firm matches. Only some rows state a clone size, as once, few, many or a class for expanded clones.

TRBV11-2	once	TRBJ1-2	TRBD1	TGTGCCATCGGGACAGGGGGTAACTATGGCTACACCTTC	CAIGTGGNYGYTF
TRBV29-1	NA	TRBJ2-3	NA	TGCAGCGTTGAGCGGGCGGCAGATACGCAGTATTTT	CSVERAADTQYF
TRBV21-1	NA	TRBJ2-7	NA	TGTGCCAGCAGCGCTCCGGGGCAGGGGACAACCTACGAGCAGTACTTC	CASSAPGQGTTYEQYF
TRBV6-5	NA	TRBJ1-5	NA	TGTGCCAGCAGAGGAGAAGTCAATCGGCCCCAGCATTTT	CASRGEVNRPQHF
TRBV9	few	TRBJ2-5	TRBD2	TGTGCCAGCAGCGCCCTTGGGACTAGCGGTGGGGAGACCCAGTACTTC	CASSALGTSGGETQYF
TRBV5-1	NA	TRBJ1-6	NA	TGCGCCAGCAGCTTGGGCGGGGACGGGGGTTCACCCCTCCACTTT	CASSLGGDGGSPLHF
TRBV27	NA	TRBJ1-6	NA	TGTGCCAGCAGTTTAATGGGGCCTTCACCCCTCCACTTT	CASSLMGPSPLHF
TRBV19	NA	TRBJ1-2	TRBD1	TGTGCCAGTAGTATAGACGGAGGGCAGGGGGCGATTGGCTACACCTTC	CASSIDGGQGAIGYTF
TRBV5-8	once	TRBJ1-2	NA	TGTGCCAGCAGCTTGGCTCCCGGGGGGACATGGACGGGCGGCTACACCTTC	CASSLAPGGTWTGGYTF
TRBV5-1	NA	TRBJ1-4	NA	TGCGCCAGCAGCTTTGGAGTACCTAATGAAAAACTGTTTTTT	CASSFGVPNEKLFF
TRBV19	NA	TRBJ2-6	NA	TGTGCCAGTAGTTCCCTCTCTACTGGCAACGTCCTGACTTTC	CASSSLSTGNVLTF
TRBV19	NA	TRBJ1-2	NA	TGTGCCAGTAGTATAGATCGGGGTGCGGTGAAGGGCTACACCTTC	CASSIDRGAVKGYTF
TRBV7-8	NA	TRBJ2-4	TRBD2	TGTGCCAGCAGCCCCCGGATAGCGGGGGACTCGGCCAAAAACATTCAGTACTTC	CASSPRIAGDSAKNIQYF
TRBV7-3	many	TRBJ2-2	NA	TGTGCCAGCCGAACAGGGTCGGGCACCGGGGAGCTGTTTTTT	CASRTGSGTGELFF
TRBV6-2/TRBV6-3	NA	TRBJ2-4	NA	TGTGCCAGCAGTTACTTAGACTTAGACAAAAACATTCAGTACTTC	CASSYLDLDKNIQYF
TRBV11-2	many	TRBJ2-3	TRBD2	TGTGCCAGCAGCTTTATCGGGGGGAGGAGCACAGATACGCAGTATTTT	CASSFIGGRSTDTQYF
TRBV21-1	NA	TRBJ2-3	NA	TGTGCCAGCAGCAACGGACAGGCGTATTTT	CASSNGQAYF
TRBV6-1	NA	TRBJ2-5	TRBD2	TGTGCCAGCAGTGAAGGTCTAGCGGGGGCCCAAGAGACCCAGTACTTC	CASSEGLAGAQETQYF
TRBV2	NA	TRBJ2-2	TRBD2	TGTGCCAGCAGTTTACTAGCGGGGGGATCCGGGGAGCTGTTTTTT	CASSLLAGGSGELFF
TRBV2	NA	TRBJ1-6	TRBD1	TGTGCCAGCAGGCGGGGGCCAGGGGGCAGTTCACCCCTCCACTTT	CASRRGPGGSSPLHF
TRBV19	NA	TRBJ1-2	TRBD1	TGTGCCAGTAGTCAGGGGGCGGTCTATGGCTACACCTTC	CASSQGAVYGYTF
TRBV11-1	NA	TRBJ2-1	TRBD2	TGTGCCAGCAGCCAGACTAGCGGGGGCCCTAATGAGCAGTTCTTC	CASSQTSGGPNEQFF
TRBV25-1	NA	TRBJ2-5	NA	TGTGCCAGCAGTAACGGAGTAGAGACCCAGTACTTC	CASSNGVETQYF
TRBV13	NA	TRBJ2-3	TRBD2	TGTGCCAGCAGCCGCCTTCCTAGCGGGGAGGCAGATACGCAGTATTTT	CASSRLPSGEADTQYF
TRBV12-3/TRBV12-4	NA	TRBJ1-1	NA	TGTGCCAGCAGTTTATCCCGCACTGAAGCTTTCTTT	CASSLSRTEAFF
TRBV19	once	TRBJ2-7	NA	TGTGCCAGTCGTACAGGGTCTGAGCAGTACTTC	CASRTGSEQYF
TRBV19	NA	TRBJ2-5	NA	TGTGCCAGTAGTATCGGGCAGGGGAGTTCCGAGACCCAGTACTTC	CASSIGQGSSETQYF
TRBV7-8	NA	TRBJ1-5	TRBD1	TGTGCCAGCAGCCCAGGGGGCCTGGCGCCCCAGCATTTT	CASSPGGLAPQHF
TRBV15	NA	TRBJ2-3	NA	TGTGCCACCAGCAGAGACGCGGGGAGCACAGATACGCAGTATTTT	CATSRDAGSTDTQYF
TRBV7-9	NA	TRBJ1-6	NA	TGTGCCAGCAGCCGGGACATAGGAGATAATTCACCCCTCCACTTT	CASSRDIGDNSPLHF
TRBV5-1	NA	TRBJ1-2	NA	TGCGCCAGCAGCTTGGATGCAGGGGCGGAGGGCTACACCTTC	CASSLDAGAEGYTF
TRBV9	many	TRBJ2-3	TRBD2	TGTGCCAGCAGCGTAGGACTAGCGGGGGGAGATACGCAGTATTTT	CASSVGLAGGDTQYF
TRBV18	NA	TRBJ1-4	NA	TGTGCCAGCTCACGGGACACAAATGAAAAACTGTTTTTT	CASSRDTNEKLFF
TRBV27	few	TRBJ1-5	TRBD1	TGTGCCAGCAGTGGGACAGGGAATCAGCCCCAGCATTTT	CASSGTGNQPQHF
TRBV19	NA	TRBJ1-4	TRBD1	TGTGCCAGTAGTAGACAGGGCGGCCCCTTCGAAGAACTGTTTTTT	CASSRQGGPFEELFF
TRBV6-1	NA	TRBJ2-7	NA	TGTGCCAGCAGGGACATAAATAACTACGAGCAGTACTTC	CASRDINNYEQYF
TRBV5-1	NA	TRBJ2-6	NA	TGCGCCAGCAGCTTGGATGCGGGGATGGGGGCCAACGTCCTGACTTTC	CASSLDAGMGANVLTF
TRBV5-8	few	TRBJ1-5	NA	TGTGCCAGCAGCTTGTCTTGGGGGGAAAGCAATCAGCCCCAGCATTTT	CASSLSWGESNQPQHF
TRBV6-2/TRBV6-3	many	TRBJ1-5	NA	TGTGCCAGCAGTTACGAGACAGCCCATCAGCCCCAGCATTTT	CASSYETAHQPQHF
TRBV10-3	NA	TRBJ2-2	TRBD2	TGTGCCTCTAGCGGGGCGGACACCGGGGAGCTGTTTTTT	CASSGADTGELFF
TRBV10-2	NA	TRBJ1-4	TRBD1	TGCGCCAGCAGGGAAACAGGGGGTAATGAAAAACTGTTTTTT	CASRETGGNEKLFF
TRBV3-1/TRBV3-2	NA	TRBJ1-5	NA	TGTGCCAGCAGCCCGTATAGCAATCAGCCCCAGCATTTT	CASSPYSNQPQHF
TRBV7-9	NA	TRBJ2-3	TRBD2	TGTGCCAGCAGCTTAACTAGCGGGGGGAACACAGATACGCAGTATTTT	CASSLTSGGNTDTQYF
TRBV12-3/TRBV12-4	few	TRBJ1-2	NA	TGTGCCAGCGCCGGGAGGGGCTATGGCTACACCTTC	CASAGRGYGYTF
TRBV11-2	NA	TRBJ1-3	NA	TGTGCCAGCAGCCTACCGGGGGGAAGAGGCTCTGGAAACACCATATATTTT	CASSLPGGRGSGNTIYF
TRBV27	once	TRBJ1-1	TRBD1	TGTGCCAGCAGTTTACAGGGGGCATGGACTGAAGCTTTCTTT	CASSLQGAWTEAFF
TRBV5-6	NA	TRBJ1-2	NA	TGTGCCAGCAGCTTAGCAGGTAGAGGGGGCTACACCTTC	CASSLAGRGGYTF
TRBV15	NA	TRBJ1-2	NA	TGTGCCACCAGCAGAGACAGATTCGGAGATGGCTACACCTTC	CATSRDRFGDGYTF
TRBV11-2	once	TRBJ2-1	NA	TGTGCCAGCAGCTCAATCGGAGCGGAGTCTGGAGAGCAGTTCTTC	CASSSIGAESGEQFF
TRBV29-1	few	TRBJ1-1	NA	TGCAGCGTTGAAGATTGGCAGGGGCTGAACACTGAAGCTTTCTTT	CSVEDWQGLNTEAFF
TRBV7-2	NA	TRBJ2-5	NA	TGTGCCAGCAGCAACCGACAGGTAGAGACCCAGTACTTC	CASSNRQVETQYF
TRBV9	NA	TRBJ1-6	NA	TGTGCCAGCAGCGGCAGGGGTAGCTCCTATAATTCACCCCTCCACTTT	CASSGRGSSYNSPLHF
TRBV7-2	NA	TRBJ2-3	TRBD2	TGTGCCAGCAGCCCGACTAGCGGCACAGATACGCAGTATTTT	CASSPTSGTDTQYF
TRBV5-1	NA	TRBJ2-1	NA	TGCGCCAGTTTAGGACAGTTCAATGAGCAGTTCTTC	CASLGQFNEQFF